The 22 T cell receptor beta chains reported below all come from one sample, sequenced in a study of CD8 T cells in Susac syndrome. With random hexamers, about 0.5 to 1 ug RNA was reverse transcribed. One entry per CDR3 protein, called by TCRdb with MiXCR from the immunoSEQ multiplex PCR reads. The sample includes some 130,000 distinct CDR3 sequences, around 96% of them seen just once. Material for sequencing was CD4+ T cells from PBMCs. The receptors were sampled from a human donor in good health.

The rearrangement links TRBV5-6 to TRBJ2-3; TRBD2 aligns across 7 bases. In germline, CDR1 is SGHDT, CDR2 YYEEEE. V was clipped by 5 bases and J by 2 bases; unmatched bases: 11. The CDR3 consists of 16 residues. The CDR3: CASRSLAASATDTQYF. CDR3 in DNA: TGTGCCAGCAGATCTCTAGCGGCATCTGCCACAGATACGCAGTATTTT.

V is TRBV19 and J is TRBJ2-2; 9 nucleotides agree with TRBD1. Germline V CDR1 and CDR2: LNHDA, SQIVND (reference sequence). The CDR3 totals 15 residues. The junction had 7 bases not matched to a gene; V was cut back by 6 bases and J by 5 bases. The DNA for the CDR3 is TGTGCCAGTAGGTCACAGGGGGCGTCTACCGGGGAGCTGTTTTTT. Its translation: CASRSQGASTGELFF.

In DNA, the CDR3 is TGTGCCAGCAGTTACTCCGGGTCCCTAGGAGCCAAAAACATTCAGTACTTC. Translated: CASSYSGSLGAKNIQYF. The chain joins TRBV6-5 to TRBJ2-4; D is unclear. Germline V gene sequence: CDR1 MNHEY, CDR2 SVGAGI. V shed 0 bases and J shed 0 bases, with 12 bases lying between them. The CDR3 spans 17 residues.

This chain uses TRBV5-1 with TRBJ2-7; 7 nucleotides match TRBD2. V trimming: 2 bases; J trimming: 4 bases; junction bases outside the gene matches: 12. Germline CDR1 and CDR2: SGHRS and YFSETQ. The CDR3 contains 16 residues. The CDR3 coding sequence is TGCGCCAGCAGCTTCGACGTTCTAGCGGAGGGGTACGAGCAGTACTTC. It codes for CASSFDVLAEGYEQYF.

The J gene is TRBJ2-2, the V gene TRBV6-5; a weak D match, TRBD2 (5 bases). With 8 bases removed from V and 2 bases from J, the gap between germline ends came to 12 bases. The CDR3 has 14 residues. Germline V gene data show CDR1 as MNHEY and CDR2 as SVGAGI. The CDR3 protein is CASSPRDNTGELFF. DNA for the CDR3: TGTGCCAGCTCCCCGAGGGATAACACCGGGGAGCTGTTTTTT.

The chain couples TRBV29-1 to TRBJ2-2; 12 positions agree with TRBD1. This CDR3 is 15 amino acids long. Germline V gene lookup returns CDR1 SQVTM and CDR2 ANQGSEA. J was trimmed by 7 bases and V by 2 bases; bases with no gene match: 5. The CDR3 nucleotides read TGCAGCGTTGAAAAGGGGACAGGGGGCGTCGGGGAGCTGTTTTTT. Translation gives CSVEKGTGGVGELFF.

The genes are TRBV11-3 and TRBJ2-6, with 7 bases fitting TRBD1. V dropped 4 bases and J dropped 3; count of bases not matched to a gene: 6. The CDR3 consists of 16 residues. Germline-derived CDR1 and CDR2 are SGHNT and YENEEA. For the CDR3, the DNA is TGTGCCAGCAGCTCGGGACAGCCGAGTGGGGCCAACGTCCTGACTTTC. Amino acids: CASSSGQPSGANVLTF.

The chain combines TRBV28 with TRBJ1-5; D unresolved. The germline gives CDR1 MDHEN, CDR2 SYDVKM. This CDR3 spans 16 amino acids. The V and J ends lost 1 base and 0 bases respectively, with 10 bases between them. CDR3 nucleotides: TGTGCCAGCAGTTTATACCAGGTACATAGCAATCAGCCCCAGCATTTT. It translates to CASSLYQVHSNQPQHF. Drawing the rest from reference TRBV28 and TRBJ1-5, the complete variable domain is DVKVTQSSRYLVKRTGEKVFLECVQDMDHENMFWYRQDPGLGLRLIYFSYDVKMKEKGDIPEGYSVSREKKERFSLILESASTNQTSMYLCASSLYQVHSNQPQHFGDGTRLSIL.

The chain couples TRBV7-9 to TRBJ2-1; 8 bases agree with TRBD2. The CDR3 length is 16 residues. Looked up from germline, CDR1 is SEHNR and CDR2 is FQNEAQ (reference sequence). J gave up 3 bases and V 5 bases, and 9 bases lay outside the gene matches. The CDR3 region is CASSPGGTRVYNEQFF. The CDR3 DNA reads TGTGCCAGCAGCCCGGGGGGGACTCGGGTCTACAATGAGCAGTTCTTC.

The chain uses TRBV27 and TRBJ1-1; D unclear. Germline V lookup: CDR1 MNHEY, CDR2 SMNVEV (reference sequence). The CDR3 contains 14 residues. V was cut by 8 bases and J by 0 bases, with 13 bases left in between. The CDR3 region is CASSTQELNTEAFF. The CDR3 bases are TGTGCCAGCTCTACTCAGGAGTTGAACACTGAAGCTTTCTTT.

This clonotype has just one count. Here the CDR3 reads CASSLSGAVSNQPQHF. DNA for the CDR3: TGTGCCAGCAGCTTAAGTGGGGCAGTTAGCAATCAGCCCCAGCATTTT. The chain has TRBV7-9 and TRBJ1-5; TRBD1 is a possible D gene (5 bases). CDR1 and CDR2 (germline): SEHNR, FQNEAQ (reference sequence). The CDR3 is 16 residues long. V lost 2 bases to trimming and J lost 0 bases, with 11 bases between them.

The chain is built from TRBV27 and TRBJ1-2; 7 bases map to TRBD1. V shed 3 bases, J shed 8 bases, and the junction held 9 bases outside the gene matches. There are 14 residues in the CDR3. The germline gives CDR1 MNHEY, CDR2 SMNVEV (reference sequence). Here the CDR3 reads CASSLPQGVGGYTF. The CDR3 coding sequence is TGTGCCAGCAGTTTGCCCCAGGGGGTGGGGGGCTACACCTTC.

The chain is built from TRBV7-9 and TRBJ2-5; D might be TRBD1 (6 bases). The CDR3 extends over 15 amino acids. Per germline, CDR1 SEHNR and CDR2 FQNEAQ (reference sequence). V was trimmed by 0 bases and J by 2 bases, leaving 10 bases between them. CDR3 in amino acids: CASSLAGQFQETQYF. The CDR3 DNA follows: TGTGCCAGCAGCTTAGCCGGACAGTTTCAAGAGACCCAGTACTTC. The entire variable domain, with the rest obtained from reference TRBV7-9 and TRBJ2-5, is as follows: DTGVSQNPRHKITKRGQNVTFRCDPISEHNRLYWYRQTLGQGPEFLTYFQNEAQLEKSRLLSDRFSAERPKGSFSTLEIQRTEQGDSAMYLCASSLAGQFQETQYFGPGTRLLVL.

The chain combines TRBV7-9 with TRBJ2-5; tentatively, D is TRBD2 (5 bases). The CDR3 totals 14 residues. Germline values: CDR1 SEHNR, CDR2 FQNEAQ (reference sequence). V lost 5 bases to trimming and J lost 2 bases, with 12 bases between them. This chain's CDR3 is CASSVEGLQETQYF. The CDR3 DNA reads TGTGCCAGCAGCGTAGAGGGCCTACAAGAGACCCAGTACTTC.

The CDR3 DNA follows: TGTGCCAGCAGCTTGCTGTCCGTAGGGGCATTAGGCTACACCTTC. Amino acid sequence: CASSLLSVGALGYTF. The gene calls are TRBV5-4 and TRBJ1-2; D is perhaps TRBD1 (5 bases). CDR3 length: 15 residues. Germline CDR1 is SGHNT and CDR2 is YYREEE (reference sequence). V shed 1 base and J shed 8 bases, with 18 bases lying between them. The full variable domain, with the rest looked up from reference TRBV5-4 and TRBJ1-2, is ETGVTQSPTHLIKTRGQQVTLRCSSQSGHNTVSWYQQALGQGPQFIFQYYREEENGRGNFPPRFSGLQFPNYSSELNVNALELDDSALYLCASSLLSVGALGYTFGSGTRLTVV.

This clonotype is a singleton in its sample. The rearrangement uses TRBV2 and TRBJ1-1; no clear D. The CDR3 loop spans 13 amino acids. V lost 7 bases to trimming and J lost 3 bases, with 12 bases between them. Germline CDR1 reads SNHLY; CDR2 reads FYNNEI. Here the CDR3 reads CASNLMGDTEAFF. CDR3 coding DNA: TGTGCCAGCAACTTAATGGGTGACACTGAAGCTTTCTTT. The complete variable domain, with remaining parts taken from reference TRBV2 and TRBJ1-1, reads EPEVTQTPSHQVTQMGQEVILRCVPISNHLYFYWYRQILGQKVEFLVSFYNNEISEKSEIFDDQFSVERPDGSNFTLKIRSTKLEDSAMYFCASNLMGDTEAFFGQGTRLTVV.

The chain carries TRBV3-1 and TRBJ1-1, with D possibly matching TRBD1 (5 bases). V shed 4 bases and J shed 5 bases, with 8 bases lying between them. Germline V gives CDR1 LGHDT, CDR2 YNNKEL (reference sequence). There are 12 residues in the CDR3. The CDR3 spells CASSPGRTEAFF. The CDR3 DNA is TGTGCCAGCAGCCCAGGGAGGACTGAAGCTTTCTTT.

The V and J genes are TRBV2 and TRBJ2-1, with 10 bases identical to TRBD2. Germline V lookup: CDR1 SNHLY, CDR2 FYNNEI. The junction had 5 bases not matched to a gene; V was cut back by 5 bases and J by 4 bases. The CDR3 runs 15 residues. The CDR3 spells CASSSLAGFYNEQFF. For the CDR3, the DNA is TGTGCCAGCAGTTCACTAGCGGGATTTTACAATGAGCAGTTCTTC.

J is TRBJ2-6 and V is TRBV5-6; the D gene is possibly TRBD1 (6 bases). V shed 4 bases and J shed 3 bases, with 11 bases lying between them. This CDR3 comprises 15 residues. The germline V gene has CDR1 SGHDT and CDR2 YYEEEE. DNA for the CDR3: TGTGCCAGCAGCGTACAGGGTAGTGGGGCCAACGTCCTGACTTTC. Translating gives CASSVQGSGANVLTF.

The chain carries TRBV28 and TRBJ2-2; TRBD1 might be the D (5 bases). V was shortened by 7 bases and J by 4 bases, with 16 bases between the two germline ends. There are 15 residues in the CDR3. The germline V gene encodes CDR1 MDHEN and CDR2 SYDVKM. CDR3 DNA: TGTGCCAGCACCTCCTCCAGGGTACCCACCGGGGAGCTGTTTTTT. This encodes CASTSSRVPTGELFF.

This clonotype appeared once. The genes are TRBV29-1 and TRBJ1-3; 9 bases fit TRBD1. The V segment lost 4 bases and the J segment 4 bases; nucleotides outside the gene matches: 5. This CDR3 contains 14 residues. CDR1 is SQVTM, CDR2 ANQGSEA, per germline. The CDR3 reads CSVAGTGKGNTIYF. The CDR3 bases are TGCAGCGTTGCTGGGACAGGGAAAGGAAACACCATATATTTT.

V gene TRBV7-2 combines with J gene TRBJ2-7; perhaps TRBD1 as D (7 bases). The V end was cut by 4 bases, the J end by 7 bases, with 14 bases between. Per the germline V gene, CDR1 is SGHTA and CDR2 is FQGNSA. The CDR3 is 13 residues long. In DNA, the CDR3 is TGTGCCAGCAGCTCGACAGGGACTCGGGAGCAGTACTTC. Residues: CASSSTGTREQYF. Full variable domain (remainder filled in from reference TRBV7-2 and TRBJ2-7): GAGVSQSPSNKVTEKGKDVELRCDPISGHTALYWYRQSLGQGLEFLIYFQGNSAPDKSGLPSDRFSAERTGGSVSTLTIQRTQQEDSAVYLCASSSTGTREQYFGPGTRLTVT.